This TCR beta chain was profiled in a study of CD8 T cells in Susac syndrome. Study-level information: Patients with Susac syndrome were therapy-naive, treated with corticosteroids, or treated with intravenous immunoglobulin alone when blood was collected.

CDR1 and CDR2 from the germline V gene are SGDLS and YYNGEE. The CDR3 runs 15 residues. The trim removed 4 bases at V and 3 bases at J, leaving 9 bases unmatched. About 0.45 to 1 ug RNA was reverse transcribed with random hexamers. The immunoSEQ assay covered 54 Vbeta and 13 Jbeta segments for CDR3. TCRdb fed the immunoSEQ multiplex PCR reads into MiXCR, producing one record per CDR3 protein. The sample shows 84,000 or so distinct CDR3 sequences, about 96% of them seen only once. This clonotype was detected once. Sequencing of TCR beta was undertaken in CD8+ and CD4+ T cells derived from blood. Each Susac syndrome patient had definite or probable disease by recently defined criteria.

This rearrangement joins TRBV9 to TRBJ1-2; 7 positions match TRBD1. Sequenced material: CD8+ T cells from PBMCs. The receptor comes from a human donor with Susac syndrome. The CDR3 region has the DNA TGTGCCAGCAGCTCACCTACCGGGACAGACTATGGCTACACCTTC. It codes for CASSSPTGTDYGYTF.